Listed below are T cell receptor beta chains from one sample, sequenced in a study of OX40 agonist ivuxolimab in advanced cancers. This table comes from immunoSEQ multiplex PCR, and its TCRdb copy is limited to in-frame clones, with some not included. The sample lists roughly 20,000 clones; 55% to 80% were seen once. The sample here was CD4+ or CD8+ T cells sorted from blood, taken in a trial of the OX40 agonist ivuxolimab. The receptors shown here come from an adult with an advanced solid tumor such as melanoma, head and neck, liver or kidney cancer. CDR3s include the opening cysteine and the closing phenylalanine or tryptophan. A D gene is named only where the DNA matches it firmly. Size tells how often a clone was seen (once, few, many) or the class of an expanded clone, and some rows leave it out.

D: TRBD1; J: TRBJ1-1; size: -; V: TRBV19; DNA: TGTGCCAGTAGTCCTAGACAGGGCGTAAACACTGAAGCTTTCTTT; CDR3: CASSPRQGVNTEAFF
D: -; J: TRBJ1-5; size: -; V: TRBV11-2; DNA: TGTGCCAGCAGCGATACGAGTAATAGCAATCAGCCCCAGCATTTT; CDR3: CASSDTSNSNQPQHF
D: -; J: TRBJ2-5; size: -; V: TRBV7-9; DNA: TGTGCCAGCAGCCCGACGGGGCTGGGGAAGACCCAGTACTTC; CDR3: CASSPTGLGKTQYF
D: -; J: TRBJ1-1; size: few; V: TRBV11-2; DNA: TGTGCCAGCAGCTACCTAACTGAAGCTTTCTTT; CDR3: CASSYLTEAFF
D: TRBD1; J: TRBJ2-7; size: -; V: TRBV15; DNA: TGTGCCACCAGCAGAGAAAGGACAGGGAGCTACGAGCAGTACTTC; CDR3: CATSRERTGSYEQYF
D: TRBD1; J: TRBJ2-7; size: -; V: TRBV4-1; DNA: TGCGCCAGCAGCCAAGGGGGACAGGGAGTATACGAGCAGTACTTC; CDR3: CASSQGGQGVYEQYF
D: -; J: TRBJ2-3; size: many; V: TRBV19; DNA: TGTGCCAGTAGTAACTTTTTGACAGTTGTTACAGATACGCAGTATTTT; CDR3: CASSNFLTVVTDTQYF
D: -; J: TRBJ1-2; size: -; V: TRBV4-3; DNA: TGCGCCAGCAGCCAAGGTCCCTATGGCTACACCTTC; CDR3: CASSQGPYGYTF
D: -; J: TRBJ2-7; size: -; V: TRBV11-2; DNA: TGTGCCAGCAGCTTAGATCAACAAGAGCAGTACTTC; CDR3: CASSLDQQEQYF
D: -; J: TRBJ2-7; size: -; V: TRBV27; DNA: TGTGCCAGCAGGGGGGCAGAGCACTCCTACGAGCAGTACTTC; CDR3: CASRGAEHSYEQYF
D: TRBD1; J: TRBJ1-2; size: -; V: TRBV7-8; DNA: TGTGCCAGCAGCCAAAACCCAGGGGGGGCGGGTGGCTACACCTTC; CDR3: CASSQNPGGAGGYTF
D: -; J: TRBJ2-7; size: few; V: TRBV4-3; DNA: TGCGCCAGCAGCCAAGGGGCGGCATCCTACGAGCAGTACTTC; CDR3: CASSQGAASYEQYF
D: -; J: TRBJ1-2; size: -; V: TRBV11-2; DNA: TGTGCCAGCAGCTTAGAATACGGCTATGGGGGTGAGGGCTACACCTTC; CDR3: CASSLEYGYGGEGYTF
D: -; J: TRBJ2-6; size: -; V: TRBV7-9; DNA: TGTGCCAGCACCGGGGGCTCTGGGGCCAACGTCCTGACTTTC; CDR3: CASTGGSGANVLTF
D: TRBD1; J: TRBJ1-2; size: -; V: TRBV7-3; DNA: TGTGCCAGCAGCCAAAACCCAGGGGGGGCGGGTGGCTACACCTTC; CDR3: CASSQNPGGAGGYTF
D: TRBD1; J: TRBJ2-7; size: -; V: TRBV4-2; DNA: TGTGCCAGCAGCCAAGAACGTGGGACAGCCCACTACGAGCAGTACTTC; CDR3: CASSQERGTAHYEQYF
D: TRBD2; J: TRBJ2-1; size: -; V: TRBV2; DNA: TGTGCCAGGACTAGCGGATACAATGAGCAGTTCTTC; CDR3: CARTSGYNEQFF
D: -; J: TRBJ1-1; size: -; V: TRBV7-9; DNA: TGTGCCAGCAGATCCGACGGACCGAACACTGAAGCTTTCTTT; CDR3: CASRSDGPNTEAFF
D: -; J: TRBJ2-7; size: many; V: TRBV9; DNA: TGTGCCAGCAGCGTGGGTAGCGCTCCCTACGAGCAGTACTTC; CDR3: CASSVGSAPYEQYF
D: -; J: TRBJ2-7; size: few; V: TRBV6-1; DNA: TGTGCCAGCAGTTCCGACCACTACGAGCAGTACTTC; CDR3: CASSSDHYEQYF
D: -; J: TRBJ1-6; size: large; V: TRBV28; DNA: TGTGCCAGCAGTTTTAATGTGGACGGCGGTTCACCCCTCCACTTT; CDR3: CASSFNVDGGSPLHF
D: -; J: TRBJ2-5; size: -; V: TRBV18; DNA: TGTGCCAGCTCACCTCTAGTCGCGGCGGATCAAGAGACCCAGTACTTC; CDR3: CASSPLVAADQETQYF
D: -; J: TRBJ2-6; size: -; V: TRBV10-3; DNA: TGTGCCATCAGTGAGTCGAAGGCGGTGGGGCAGACTTTC; CDR3: CAISESKAVGQTF
D: TRBD1; J: TRBJ2-5; size: -; V: TRBV6-5; DNA: TGTGCCAGCAGCAACTACAGGGGGCTCCAAGAGACCCAGTACTTC; CDR3: CASSNYRGLQETQYF
D: -; J: TRBJ2-5; size: once; V: TRBV4-3; DNA: TGCGCCAGCAGCCGATACACAGGCCCTCGGGAGACCCAGTACTTC; CDR3: CASSRYTGPRETQYF
D: -; J: TRBJ1-6; size: -; V: TRBV7-6; DNA: TGTGCCAGCAGCTTACAGGGAAGCTCCTATAATTCACCCCTCCACTTT; CDR3: CASSLQGSSYNSPLHF
D: -; J: TRBJ1-1; size: -; V: TRBV5-8; DNA: TGTGCCAGCAGCTTATGGATGGAGAACACTGAAGCTTTCTTT; CDR3: CASSLWMENTEAFF
D: TRBD2; J: TRBJ2-4; size: -; V: TRBV27; DNA: TGTGCCAGCAGTTTATCGGGTCGGGGGGGTGCCAAAAACATTCAGTACTTC; CDR3: CASSLSGRGGAKNIQYF
D: TRBD1; J: TRBJ1-1; size: -; V: TRBV5-4; DNA: TGTGCCAGCAGCTTGGATCGGCCGGCAGGGGGCGCGTGGACTGAAGCTTTCTTT; CDR3: CASSLDRPAGGAWTEAFF
D: -; J: TRBJ2-5; size: -; V: TRBV6-5; DNA: TGTGCCAGCAGTTATGTGGCTGGCCAAGAGACCCAGTACTTC; CDR3: CASSYVAGQETQYF
D: TRBD1; J: TRBJ2-2; size: -; V: TRBV28; DNA: TGTGCCAGCGGGACGGGACAGGGGTTTAACACCGGGGAGCTGTTTTTT; CDR3: CASGTGQGFNTGELFF
D: TRBD1; J: TRBJ2-1; size: -; V: TRBV14; DNA: TGTGCCAGCAGCCAACTGACAGGGGCGGACAATGAGCAGTTCTTC; CDR3: CASSQLTGADNEQFF
D: TRBD1; J: TRBJ1-6; size: -; V: TRBV9; DNA: TGTGCCAGCAGCGTAGGGGACAGTTCTTATAATTCACCCCTCCACTTT; CDR3: CASSVGDSSYNSPLHF
D: TRBD1; J: TRBJ1-1; size: few; V: TRBV11-3; DNA: TGTGCCAGCAGCTTAAGGGGACAGGGTGTGAACACTGAAGCTTTCTTT; CDR3: CASSLRGQGVNTEAFF
D: TRBD2; J: TRBJ2-1; size: -; V: TRBV19; DNA: TGTGCCAGTCGAACCCTCAGGACTAGCGGGGGAAGCTCCTACAATGAGCAGTTCTTC; CDR3: CASRTLRTSGGSSYNEQFF
D: TRBD2; J: TRBJ2-5; size: -; V: TRBV7-9; DNA: TGTGCCAGCAGCTCCTACCCCGGAGCGGGGGGCGTGGAGACCCAGTACTTC; CDR3: CASSSYPGAGGVETQYF
D: TRBD2; J: TRBJ2-7; size: -; V: TRBV7-9; DNA: TGTGCCAGCAGCTTTGGGGTTAGCGGGGCCGAGCAGTACTTC; CDR3: CASSFGVSGAEQYF
D: -; J: TRBJ2-5; size: -; V: TRBV28; DNA: TGTGCCAGCAGCTTATTCCAGGGGGGGCAGGAGACCCAGTACTTC; CDR3: CASSLFQGGQETQYF
D: -; J: TRBJ1-1; size: -; V: TRBV7-8; DNA: TGTGCCAGCAGCCTTCAAATGAACACTGAAGCTTTCTTT; CDR3: CASSLQMNTEAFF
D: TRBD1; J: TRBJ2-6; size: medium-sized; V: TRBV4-2; DNA: TGTGCCAGCAGCCATAGTTTACAGGGGGCCACTGGGGCCAACGTCCTGACTTTC; CDR3: CASSHSLQGATGANVLTF
D: -; J: TRBJ1-1; size: few; V: TRBV28; DNA: TGTGCCATTACCCAGGGGATGAACACTGAAGCTTTCTTT; CDR3: CAITQGMNTEAFF
D: -; J: TRBJ1-1; size: -; V: TRBV9; DNA: TGTGCCAGCAGCCCGACTATCGGAACTGAAGCTTTCTTT; CDR3: CASSPTIGTEAFF
D: TRBD2; J: TRBJ2-7; size: -; V: TRBV27; DNA: TGTGCCAGCAGTTTAACGGGGGGGCAGTACGAGCAGTACTTC; CDR3: CASSLTGGQYEQYF
D: TRBD1; J: TRBJ2-5; size: -; V: TRBV9; DNA: TGTGCCAGCAGCGTAGACTTGGGGACAGGGAAAGAGACCCAGTACTTC; CDR3: CASSVDLGTGKETQYF
D: -; J: TRBJ1-2; size: large; V: TRBV7-6; DNA: TGTGCCAGCAGCCCAATCGACAGAGTCCGAGGCTACACCTTC; CDR3: CASSPIDRVRGYTF
D: -; J: TRBJ2-1; size: -; V: TRBV29-1; DNA: TGCAGCGTTGCAGGGGCCGGTGGCAATGAGCAGTTCTTC; CDR3: CSVAGAGGNEQFF
D: TRBD1; J: TRBJ2-3; size: -; V: TRBV10-2; DNA: TGCGCCAGCAACCCGACAGGGGGCGTCGCAGATACGCAGTATTTT; CDR3: CASNPTGGVADTQYF
D: -; J: TRBJ1-2; size: -; V: TRBV25-1; DNA: TGTGCCAGCAGTGTAGGGACTAACTATGGCTACACCTTC; CDR3: CASSVGTNYGYTF
D: TRBD1; J: TRBJ1-1; size: -; V: TRBV19; DNA: TGTGCCAGTAGTATTAGTTTGGCAGGGGGCTTGAACACTGAAGCTTTCTTT; CDR3: CASSISLAGGLNTEAFF
D: -; J: TRBJ2-7; size: few; V: TRBV6-5; DNA: TGTGCCAGCAGTTACTCTCAGGGGATCCGCGAGCAGTACTTC; CDR3: CASSYSQGIREQYF
D: TRBD1; J: TRBJ2-2; size: -; V: TRBV7-3; DNA: TGTGCCAGCAGCTTGACCTCGGGACAGGGCAAGCCCGGGGAGCTGTTTTTT; CDR3: CASSLTSGQGKPGELFF
D: TRBD2; J: TRBJ2-7; size: -; V: TRBV27; DNA: TGTGCCAGCGCCCCCCCGGGGACTAGATGGCCCTACGAGCAGTACTTC; CDR3: CASAPPGTRWPYEQYF